A single sample gave rise to the 29 T cell receptor beta chains below, sequenced in a study of T cells expressing NK-cell markers. TCRdb re-called the 5' RACE reads; every CDR3 protein appears as one record, without DNA. The sample totals about 460,000 distinct CDR3 sequences. The sample was blood T cells: a sorted CD56 or NKG2C T cell subset, CD4+ or CD8+ T cells, or bulk PBMC T cells (not recorded which). All receptors come from a woman aged 45-60 years in good health.

J is TRBJ2-3 and V is TRBV5-1; TCRdb designates TRBD2, a call that cannot be tested without DNA. Looked up from germline, CDR1 is SGHRS and CDR2 is YFSETQ. This CDR3 spans 12 amino acids. Here the CDR3 reads CASLHSGDTQYF.

This chain links TRBV2 with TRBJ1-1. The CDR3 is 11 residues long. Germline-derived CDR1 and CDR2 are SNHLY and FYNNEI. CDR3 sequence reads: CASSSGREAFF.

The rearrangement uses TRBV28 and TRBJ2-7; TCRdb proposes TRBD1, but this gene call is untestable without DNA. The CDR3 is 14 amino acids. Germline lookup yields CDR1 MDHEN and CDR2 SYDVKM. The CDR3 sequence is CASSFPPYGSEQYF.

This chain uses TRBV20-1 with TRBJ1-2; TCRdb gives TRBD1 as the D gene, but with no DNA this cannot be confirmed. Germline assignment: CDR1 DFQATT and CDR2 SNEGSKA (reference sequence). The CDR3 totals 14 residues. CDR3: CSALSQGVHYGYTF.

The chain carries TRBV12-3 or TRBV12-4 and TRBJ2-2; TCRdb lists TRBD2, though no DNA is available to test this call. This CDR3 is built from 16 residues. This CDR3 reads CASSVLAGGSTGELFF.

The gene calls are TRBV12-3 or TRBV12-4 and TRBJ2-1; lacking DNA, the TRBD1 call made by TCRdb goes unchecked. This CDR3 has 13 amino acids. CDR3: CASTNRGGAEQFF.

The rearrangement links TRBV12-3 or TRBV12-4 to TRBJ2-1; as DNA is missing, the TRBD2 call by TCRdb cannot be tested. The CDR3 extends over 14 amino acids. The CDR3: CASRGLAAYNEQFF.

The J gene is TRBJ2-3, the V gene TRBV12-3 or TRBV12-4; no DNA is available, so the TRBD1 call from TCRdb remains unchecked. The CDR3 runs to 16 residues. The CDR3 spells CASSPSKKGWADTQYF.

The chain employs TRBV3-1 and TRBJ2-1; as DNA is missing, the TRBD2 call by TCRdb cannot be tested. CDR1 LGHDT and CDR2 YNNKEL come from the germline V gene (reference sequence). The CDR3 has 15 residues. CDR3 in amino acids: CASSQILASYNEQFF.

The J gene is TRBJ2-4, the V gene TRBV7-2; without DNA, the TCRdb call of TRBD1 cannot be checked. The CDR3 has 18 amino acids. The germline gives CDR1 SGHTA, CDR2 FQGNSA. The CDR3 protein is CASSRGGSSPLAKNIQYF. The variable domain in full, completed from reference TRBV7-2 and TRBJ2-4, reads GAGVSQSPSNKVTEKGKDVELRCDPISGHTALYWYRQSLGQGLEFLIYFQGNSAPDKSGLPSDRFSAERTGGSVSTLTIQRTQQEDSAVYLCASSRGGSSPLAKNIQYFGAGTRLSVL.

The genes are TRBV20-1 and TRBJ2-1; checking the TCRdb D call of TRBD1 is not possible without DNA. Per the germline V gene, CDR1 is DFQATT and CDR2 is SNEGSKA (reference sequence). The CDR3 extends over 15 amino acids. The CDR3 spells CSATILGAAYNEQFF.

The chain's CDR3 is CASSRDRGQTQYF. J is TRBJ2-5 and V is TRBV7-7; TCRdb outputs TRBD1, but without DNA this stays unchecked. The CDR3 runs 13 residues. The germline V gene has CDR1 SSHAT and CDR2 FNYEAQ (reference sequence).

V usage is TRBV5-1 and J usage is TRBJ1-3; lacking DNA, the TRBD1 call made by TCRdb goes unchecked. The CDR3 spans 13 residues. The germline V gene encodes CDR1 SGHRS and CDR2 YFSETQ. Here the CDR3 reads CASRDISGNTIYF. Full variable domain (missing parts from reference TRBV5-1 and TRBJ1-3): KAGVTQTPRYLIKTRGQQVTLSCSPISGHRSVSWYQQTPGQGLQFLFEYFSETQRNKGNFPGRFSGRQFSNSRSEMNVSTLELGDSALYLCASRDISGNTIYFGEGSWLTVV.

CDR3 residues: CASSAFLSVGEQFF. The chain carries TRBV6-4 and TRBJ2-1. The V gene's germline CDR1 is MRHNA and CDR2 SNTAGT. There are 14 residues in the CDR3.

V and J are TRBV6-6 and TRBJ2-1; with no DNA, the TCRdb D assignment of TRBD1 cannot be verified. This CDR3 is 15 amino acids long. Per the germline V gene, CDR1 is MNHNY and CDR2 is SVGAGI (reference sequence). The CDR3 protein is CASRSQGQGYNEQFF.

The rearrangement joins TRBV5-1 to TRBJ1-1; TCRdb's assignment of TRBD1 cannot be checked, as there is no DNA. The CDR3 length is 17 residues. Germline values: CDR1 SGHRS, CDR2 YFSETQ. CDR3 in amino acids: CASSLGGGQGRVTEAFF.

This rearrangement joins TRBV2 to TRBJ2-1; there is no DNA to check the TCRdb D call of TRBD2. Germline V lookup: CDR1 SNHLY, CDR2 FYNNEI. CDR3 length equals 16 residues. CDR3 sequence reads: CASPSQTGNENNEQFF.

CDR3 protein: CASSFNSGRTGANVLTF. This chain links TRBV5-4 with TRBJ2-6; with no DNA, the TCRdb D assignment of TRBD2 cannot be verified. The CDR3 totals 17 residues. In germline, CDR1 is SGHNT, CDR2 YYREEE (reference sequence).

V usage is TRBV24-1 and J usage is TRBJ2-2; the TCRdb D gene call, TRBD1, has no DNA to confirm it. Germline lookup yields CDR1 KGHDR and CDR2 SFDVKD. This CDR3 has 14 amino acids. The CDR3 sequence is CATRGQTNTGELFF.

J is TRBJ2-5 and V is TRBV20-1; TCRdb's assignment of TRBD1 cannot be checked, as there is no DNA. CDR1 and CDR2 from the germline V gene are DFQATT and SNEGSKA (reference sequence). This CDR3 is 15 amino acids long. CDR3 in amino acids: CSAKGYGGHQETQYF.

The chain couples TRBV5-1 to TRBJ2-2; TCRdb outputs TRBD1, but without DNA this stays unchecked. This CDR3 spans 15 amino acids. The V gene's germline CDR1 is SGHRS and CDR2 YFSETQ. The CDR3 reads CASSLQGLWTGELFF.

V is TRBV12-3 or TRBV12-4 and J is TRBJ1-2; the TCRdb call, TRBD1, lacks DNA for checking. The CDR3 loop spans 14 amino acids. CDR3 amino acids: CASSLRGAAYGYTF.

The chain employs TRBV3-1 and TRBJ1-1; checking the TCRdb D call of TRBD1 is not possible without DNA. Germline lookup yields CDR1 LGHDT and CDR2 YNNKEL (reference sequence). The CDR3 loop spans 13 amino acids. The CDR3: CASRTGGRTEAFF.

The chain uses TRBV4-2 and TRBJ2-5; the D call of TRBD2 rests on TCRdb alone, since no DNA is present to check it. The CDR3 sequence is 14 residues long. Looked up from germline, CDR1 is LGHNA and CDR2 is YNFKEQ. CDR3 region: CASSQGTREETQYF.

This sequence joins TRBV24-1 and TRBJ2-3; TCRdb's D call of TRBD2 is untestable without DNA. Germline V gene sequence: CDR1 KGHDR, CDR2 SFDVKD. This CDR3 has 16 residues. CDR3 in amino acids: CATSDRAGESTDTQYF.

The V and J genes are TRBV5-1 and TRBJ2-4. Germline V gene sequence: CDR1 SGHRS, CDR2 YFSETQ. CDR3 size: 15 residues. Here the CDR3 reads CASSYGLEAKNIQYF. The variable domain in full, completed from reference TRBV5-1 and TRBJ2-4, reads KAGVTQTPRYLIKTRGQQVTLSCSPISGHRSVSWYQQTPGQGLQFLFEYFSETQRNKGNFPGRFSGRQFSNSRSEMNVSTLELGDSALYLCASSYGLEAKNIQYFGAGTRLSVL.

The genes are TRBV3-1 and TRBJ1-2. This CDR3 is built from 16 residues. Germline loops: CDR1 LGHDT, CDR2 YNNKEL (reference sequence). CDR3 residues: CASSQGLGGFWNGYTF.

J is TRBJ1-3 and V is TRBV24-1. The CDR3 runs to 15 residues. The germline V gene has CDR1 KGHDR and CDR2 SFDVKD. The CDR3 sequence is CATSDLIGSGNTIYF.

The V and J genes are TRBV3-1 and TRBJ2-1; TCRdb outputs TRBD2, but without DNA this stays unchecked. Per germline, CDR1 LGHDT and CDR2 YNNKEL (reference sequence). This CDR3 is 13 amino acids long. Here the CDR3 reads CASSPEGWDEQFF.